This T cell receptor (beta chain) originates from a study of regulatory dendritic cells for organ transplantation. General study points: Mature dendritic cells appeared to drive more memory CD8+ clonal expansion than regulatory ones. Memory CD8+ T cells were the most oligoclonal; naive cells were highly diverse.

Assay: immunoSEQ multiplex PCR; the TCRdb copy retains only in-frame clones and omits some. The data show 30,000 to 40,000 clones, around nine tenths seen once. FACS sorted CD4+ or CD8+ T cells into CD45RA+ naive and CD45RO+ memory. On this clone: Its antigen is currently unknown.

The material sequenced was naive CD4+ T cells from blood. Subset meaning: CD45RA+ naive T cells. The sequence derives from a human donor in good health.

The CDR3 spells CASSQGTITGELFF. CDR3 bases: TGCGCCAGCAGCCAAGGGACCATCACCGGGGAGCTGTTTTTT. This chain joins TRBV4-3 and TRBJ2-2; D gene ambiguous. Trimming stripped 1 base from V and 4 bases from J, with 7 bases between. The CDR3 is 14 amino acids. Germline assignment: CDR1 LGHNA and CDR2 YSLEER.